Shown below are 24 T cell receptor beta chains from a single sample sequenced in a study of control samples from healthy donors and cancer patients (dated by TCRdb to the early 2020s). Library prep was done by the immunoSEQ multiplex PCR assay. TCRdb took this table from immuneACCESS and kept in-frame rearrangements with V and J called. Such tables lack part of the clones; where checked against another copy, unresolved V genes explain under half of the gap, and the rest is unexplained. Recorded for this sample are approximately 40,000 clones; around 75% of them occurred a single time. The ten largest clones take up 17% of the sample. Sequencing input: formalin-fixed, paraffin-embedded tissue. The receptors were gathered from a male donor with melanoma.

CDR3 in amino acids: CAISEKIAGSYEQYF. CDR3 nucleotide sequence: TGTGCCATCAGTGAGAAGATAGCGGGAAGTTACGAGCAGTACTTC. The chain recombines TRBV10-3 with TRBJ2-7; the match to TRBD2 covers 8 bases. CDR1 ENHRY and CDR2 SYGVKD come from the germline V gene. Trimming at V came to 2 bases and at J to 4 bases, leaving 7 bases not matched to a gene. The CDR3 covers 15 residues.

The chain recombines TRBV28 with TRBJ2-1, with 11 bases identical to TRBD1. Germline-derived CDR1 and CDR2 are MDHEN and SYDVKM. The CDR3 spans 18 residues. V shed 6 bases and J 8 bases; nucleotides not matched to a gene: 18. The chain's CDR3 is CASSLGTGGGLVTDEQFF. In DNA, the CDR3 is TGTGCCAGCAGCCTCGGGACAGGGGGGGGACTTGTGACTGATGAGCAGTTCTTC.

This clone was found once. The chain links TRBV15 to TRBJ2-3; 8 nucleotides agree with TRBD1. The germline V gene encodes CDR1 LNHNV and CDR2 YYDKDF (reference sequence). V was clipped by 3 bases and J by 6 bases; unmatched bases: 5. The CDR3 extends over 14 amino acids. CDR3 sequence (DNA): TGTGCCACCAGCAGGGGACAGGCCTCGGATACGCAGTATTTT. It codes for CATSRGQASDTQYF.

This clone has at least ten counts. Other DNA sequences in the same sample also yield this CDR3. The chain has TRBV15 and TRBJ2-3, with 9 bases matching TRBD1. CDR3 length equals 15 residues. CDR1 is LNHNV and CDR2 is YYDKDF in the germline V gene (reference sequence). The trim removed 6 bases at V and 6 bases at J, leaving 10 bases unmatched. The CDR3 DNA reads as TGTGCCACCAGGATCGGGACAGGGACGGGCGATACGCAGTATTTT. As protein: CATRIGTGTGDTQYF.

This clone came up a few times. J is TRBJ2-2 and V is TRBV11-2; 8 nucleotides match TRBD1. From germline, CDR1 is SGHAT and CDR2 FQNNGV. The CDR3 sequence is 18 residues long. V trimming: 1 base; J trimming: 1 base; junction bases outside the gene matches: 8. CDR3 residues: CASSLVSDRDENTGELFF. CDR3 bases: TGTGCCAGCAGCTTAGTGTCGGACAGGGATGAGAACACCGGGGAGCTGTTTTTT.

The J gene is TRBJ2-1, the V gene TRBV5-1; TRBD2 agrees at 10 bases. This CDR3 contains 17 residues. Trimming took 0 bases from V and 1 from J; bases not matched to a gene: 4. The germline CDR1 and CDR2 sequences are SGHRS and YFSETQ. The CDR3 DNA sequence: TGCGCCAGCAGCTTGGCCTCTAGCGGGGGTTCCTACAATGAGCAGTTCTTC. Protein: CASSLASSGGSYNEQFF.

CDR3 residues: CASSPRSPSNTGELFF. The CDR3 DNA follows: TGTGCCAGCTCACCGCGAAGCCCCTCGAACACCGGGGAGCTGTTTTTT. The chain links TRBV18 to TRBJ2-2; D unresolved. Germline CDR1 and CDR2: KGHSH and LQKENI. Trimming removed 3 bases at V and 0 bases at J, with 11 bases between. This CDR3 is 16 amino acids long.

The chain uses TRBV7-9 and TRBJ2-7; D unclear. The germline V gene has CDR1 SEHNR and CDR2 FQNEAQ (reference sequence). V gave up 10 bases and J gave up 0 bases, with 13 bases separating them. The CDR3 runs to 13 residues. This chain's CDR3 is CAIKGQSSYEQYF. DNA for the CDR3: TGTGCCATTAAAGGGCAGTCCTCCTACGAGCAGTACTTC.

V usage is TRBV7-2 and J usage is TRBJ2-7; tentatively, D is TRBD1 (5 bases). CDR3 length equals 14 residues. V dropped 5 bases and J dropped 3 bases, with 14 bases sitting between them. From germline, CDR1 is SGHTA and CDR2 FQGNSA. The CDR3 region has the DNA TGTGCCAGCAGCCAAGGGGTTCCGGGCTACGAGCAGTACTTC. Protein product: CASSQGVPGYEQYF.

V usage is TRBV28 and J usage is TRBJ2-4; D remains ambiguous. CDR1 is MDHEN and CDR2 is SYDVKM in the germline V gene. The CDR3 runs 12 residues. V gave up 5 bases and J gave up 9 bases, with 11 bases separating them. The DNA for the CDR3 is TGTGCCAGCAGTGGGCGGAATTTCATTCAGTACTTC. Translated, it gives CASSGRNFIQYF.

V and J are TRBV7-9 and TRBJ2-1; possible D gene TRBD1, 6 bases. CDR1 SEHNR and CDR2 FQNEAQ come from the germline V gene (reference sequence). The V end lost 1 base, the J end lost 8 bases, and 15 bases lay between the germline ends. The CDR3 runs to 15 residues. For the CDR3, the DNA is TGTGCCAGCAGCTTAGGTCAGGGGATTACAGATGAGCAGTTCTTC. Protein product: CASSLGQGITDEQFF.

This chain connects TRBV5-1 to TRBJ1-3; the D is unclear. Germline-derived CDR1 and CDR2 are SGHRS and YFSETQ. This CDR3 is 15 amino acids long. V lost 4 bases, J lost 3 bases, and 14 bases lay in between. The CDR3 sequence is CASSATGVGGNTIYF. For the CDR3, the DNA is TGCGCCAGCAGCGCGACCGGTGTCGGTGGAAACACCATATATTTT.

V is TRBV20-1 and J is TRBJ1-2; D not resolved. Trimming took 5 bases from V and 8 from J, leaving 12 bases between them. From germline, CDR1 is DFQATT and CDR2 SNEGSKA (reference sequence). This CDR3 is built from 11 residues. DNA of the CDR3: TGCAGTGCTCATCAGTCCCGGGGCTACACCTTC. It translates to CSAHQSRGYTF.

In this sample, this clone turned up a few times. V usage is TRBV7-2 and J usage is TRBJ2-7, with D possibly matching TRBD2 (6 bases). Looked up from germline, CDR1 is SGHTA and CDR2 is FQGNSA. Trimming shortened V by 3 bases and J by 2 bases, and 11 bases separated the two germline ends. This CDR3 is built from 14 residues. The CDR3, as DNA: TGTGCCAGCAGCTTGGCTAGCGTACCCTACGAGCAGTACTTC. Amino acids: CASSLASVPYEQYF.

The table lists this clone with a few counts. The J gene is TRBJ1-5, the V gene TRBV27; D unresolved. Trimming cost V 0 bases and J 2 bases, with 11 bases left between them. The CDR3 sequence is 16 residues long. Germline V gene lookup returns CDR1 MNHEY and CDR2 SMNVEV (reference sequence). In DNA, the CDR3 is TGTGCCAGCAGTTTATCGAGCAGAGGCGGCAATCAGCCCCAGCATTTT. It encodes CASSLSSRGGNQPQHF.

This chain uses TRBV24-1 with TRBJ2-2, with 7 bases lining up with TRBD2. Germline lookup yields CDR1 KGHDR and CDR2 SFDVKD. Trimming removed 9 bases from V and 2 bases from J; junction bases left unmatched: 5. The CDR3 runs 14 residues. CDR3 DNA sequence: TGTGCCACCTCACTAGCGACTAACACCGGGGAGCTGTTTTTT. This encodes CATSLATNTGELFF.

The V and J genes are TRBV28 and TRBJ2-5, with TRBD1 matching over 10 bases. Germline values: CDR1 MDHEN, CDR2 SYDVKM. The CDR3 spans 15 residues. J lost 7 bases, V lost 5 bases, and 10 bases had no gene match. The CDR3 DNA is TGTGCCAGCAGTCATATGGACAGGGGGACCGGGACCCAGTACTTC. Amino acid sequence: CASSHMDRGTGTQYF.

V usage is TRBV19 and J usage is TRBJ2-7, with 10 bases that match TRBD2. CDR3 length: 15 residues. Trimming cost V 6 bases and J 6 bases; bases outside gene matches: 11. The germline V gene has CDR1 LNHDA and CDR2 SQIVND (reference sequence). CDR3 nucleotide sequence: TGTGCCAGTAGCCCCCCTAGCGGGAGAATGTCCGAGCAGTACTTC. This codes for CASSPPSGRMSEQYF.

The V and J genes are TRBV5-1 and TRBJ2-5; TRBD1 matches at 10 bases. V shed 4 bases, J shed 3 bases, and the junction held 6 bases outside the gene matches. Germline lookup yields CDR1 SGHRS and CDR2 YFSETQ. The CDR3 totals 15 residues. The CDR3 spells CASSPAGTGEETQYF. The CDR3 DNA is TGCGCCAGCAGCCCGGCCGGGACAGGGGAAGAGACCCAGTACTTC.

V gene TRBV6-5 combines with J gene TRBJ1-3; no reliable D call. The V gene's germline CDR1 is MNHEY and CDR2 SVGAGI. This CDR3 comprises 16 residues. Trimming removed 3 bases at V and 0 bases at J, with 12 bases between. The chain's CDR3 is CASSYLGSHSGNTIYF. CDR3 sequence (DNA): TGTGCCAGCAGTTATCTCGGCAGCCACTCTGGAAACACCATATATTTT.

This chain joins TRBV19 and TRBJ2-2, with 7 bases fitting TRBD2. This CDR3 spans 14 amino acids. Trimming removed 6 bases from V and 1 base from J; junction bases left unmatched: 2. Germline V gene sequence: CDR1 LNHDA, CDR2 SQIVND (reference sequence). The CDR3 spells CASRGEGNTGELFF. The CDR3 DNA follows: TGTGCCAGTAGGGGGGAGGGGAACACCGGGGAGCTGTTTTTT.

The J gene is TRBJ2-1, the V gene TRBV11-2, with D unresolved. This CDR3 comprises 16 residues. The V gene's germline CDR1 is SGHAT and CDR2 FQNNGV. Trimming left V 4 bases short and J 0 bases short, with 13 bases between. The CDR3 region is CASSSGGWSSYNEQFF. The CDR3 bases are TGTGCCAGCAGCTCCGGCGGCTGGAGCTCCTACAATGAGCAGTTCTTC.

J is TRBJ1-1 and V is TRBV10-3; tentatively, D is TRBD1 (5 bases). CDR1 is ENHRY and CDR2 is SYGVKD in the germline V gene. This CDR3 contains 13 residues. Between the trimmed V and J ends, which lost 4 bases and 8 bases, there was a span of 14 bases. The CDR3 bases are TGTGCCATCAGTGTTAACAGACAGCAGGAAGCTTTCTTT. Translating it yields CAISVNRQQEAFF.

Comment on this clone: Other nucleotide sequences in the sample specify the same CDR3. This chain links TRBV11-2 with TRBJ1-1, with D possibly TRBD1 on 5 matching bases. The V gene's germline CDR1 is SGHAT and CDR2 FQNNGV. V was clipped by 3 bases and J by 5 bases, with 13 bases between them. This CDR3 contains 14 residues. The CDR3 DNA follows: TGTGCCAGCAGCTTCAGGACGGGGGAAACTGAAGCTTTCTTT. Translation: CASSFRTGETEAFF. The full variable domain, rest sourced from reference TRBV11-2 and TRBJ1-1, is EAGVAQSPRYKIIEKRQSVAFWCNPISGHATLYWYQQILGQGPKLLIQFQNNGVVDDSQLPKDRFSAERLKGVDSTLKIQPAKLEDSAVYLCASSFRTGETEAFFGQGTRLTVV.